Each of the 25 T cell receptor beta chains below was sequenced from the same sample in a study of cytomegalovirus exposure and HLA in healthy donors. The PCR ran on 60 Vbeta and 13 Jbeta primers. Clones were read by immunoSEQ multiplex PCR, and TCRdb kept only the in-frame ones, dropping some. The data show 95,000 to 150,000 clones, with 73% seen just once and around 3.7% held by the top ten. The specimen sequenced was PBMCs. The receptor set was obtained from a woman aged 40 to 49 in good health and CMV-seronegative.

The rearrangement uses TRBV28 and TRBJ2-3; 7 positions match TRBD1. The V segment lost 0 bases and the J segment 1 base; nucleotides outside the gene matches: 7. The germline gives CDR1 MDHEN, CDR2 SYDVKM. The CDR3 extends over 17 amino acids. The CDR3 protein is CASSLWSPGQGTDTQYF. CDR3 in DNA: TGTGCCAGCAGTTTATGGTCCCCCGGACAGGGCACAGATACGCAGTATTTT.

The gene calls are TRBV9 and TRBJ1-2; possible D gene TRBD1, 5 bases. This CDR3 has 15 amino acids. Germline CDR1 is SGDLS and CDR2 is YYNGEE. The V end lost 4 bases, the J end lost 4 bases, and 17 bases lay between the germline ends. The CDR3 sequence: CASSPPGGGFYGYTF. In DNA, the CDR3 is TGTGCCAGCAGCCCCCCCGGGGGGGGGTTCTATGGCTACACCTTC.

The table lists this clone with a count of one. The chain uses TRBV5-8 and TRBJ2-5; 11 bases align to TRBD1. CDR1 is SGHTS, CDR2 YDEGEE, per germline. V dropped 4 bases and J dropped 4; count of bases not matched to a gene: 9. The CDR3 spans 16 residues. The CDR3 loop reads CASSLWTGGKGETQYF. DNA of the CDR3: TGTGCCAGCAGCCTCTGGACAGGGGGCAAGGGAGAGACCCAGTACTTC.

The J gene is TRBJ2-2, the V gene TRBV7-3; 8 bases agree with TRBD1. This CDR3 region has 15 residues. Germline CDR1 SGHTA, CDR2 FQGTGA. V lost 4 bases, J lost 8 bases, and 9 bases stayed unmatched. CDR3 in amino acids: CASSSNPGTGGELFF. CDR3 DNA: TGTGCCAGCAGCTCCAACCCCGGGACAGGAGGGGAGCTGTTTTTT.

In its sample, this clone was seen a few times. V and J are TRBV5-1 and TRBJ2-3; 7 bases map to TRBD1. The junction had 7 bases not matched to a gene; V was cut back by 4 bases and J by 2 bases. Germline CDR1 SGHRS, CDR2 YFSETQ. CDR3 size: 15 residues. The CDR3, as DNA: TGCGCCAGCAGCCCGACAGGGTGGACCACAGATACGCAGTATTTT. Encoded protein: CASSPTGWTTDTQYF.

CDR3 region: CASSSPTETSSYNSPLHF. The CDR3 DNA follows: TGTGCCAGCAGTTCCCCGACAGAAACGAGCTCCTATAATTCACCCCTCCACTTT. The J gene is TRBJ1-6, the V gene TRBV27; tentatively, D is TRBD1 (5 bases). Germline V CDR1 and CDR2: MNHEY, SMNVEV (reference sequence). Trimming shortened V by 4 bases and J by 0 bases, and 16 bases separated the two germline ends. The length of the CDR3 is 18 residues.

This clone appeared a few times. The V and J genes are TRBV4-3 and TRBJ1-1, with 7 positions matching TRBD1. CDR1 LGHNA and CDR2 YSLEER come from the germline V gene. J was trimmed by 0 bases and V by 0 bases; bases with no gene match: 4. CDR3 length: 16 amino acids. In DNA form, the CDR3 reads TGCGCCAGCAGCCAAGAACCGGGGACAGTGAACACTGAAGCTTTCTTT. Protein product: CASSQEPGTVNTEAFF.

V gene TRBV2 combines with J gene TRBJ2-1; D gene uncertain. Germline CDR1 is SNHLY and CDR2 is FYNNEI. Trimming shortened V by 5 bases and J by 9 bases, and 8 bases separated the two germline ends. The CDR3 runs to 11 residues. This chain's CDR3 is CASSPDSEQFF. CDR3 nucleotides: TGTGCCAGCAGTCCTGATAGTGAGCAGTTCTTC.

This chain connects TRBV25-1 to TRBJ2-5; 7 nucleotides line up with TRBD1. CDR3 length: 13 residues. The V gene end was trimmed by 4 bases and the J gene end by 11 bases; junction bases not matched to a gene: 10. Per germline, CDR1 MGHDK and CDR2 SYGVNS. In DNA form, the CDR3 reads TGTGCCAGCAGTGCCAGACCGGGACAGCAGCAGTACTTC. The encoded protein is CASSARPGQQQYF.

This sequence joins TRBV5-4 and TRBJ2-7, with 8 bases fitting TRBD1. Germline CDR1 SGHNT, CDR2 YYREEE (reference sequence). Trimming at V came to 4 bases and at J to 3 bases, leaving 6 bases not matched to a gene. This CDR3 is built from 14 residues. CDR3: CASSRGQVGYEQYF. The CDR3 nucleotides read TGTGCCAGCAGCAGGGGACAGGTGGGCTACGAGCAGTACTTC.

The CDR3 DNA reads as TGTGCCAGCAGCCCGGGACTAGCGGGGGGGCCAAGGAAGACCGGGGAGCTGTTTTTT. This encodes CASSPGLAGGPRKTGELFF. The rearrangement uses TRBV13 and TRBJ2-2; 16 nucleotides match TRBD2. V was pared by 5 bases and J by 5 bases, with 11 bases of the junction left unmatched. The germline V gene has CDR1 PRHDT and CDR2 FYEKMQ (reference sequence). There are 19 residues in the CDR3.

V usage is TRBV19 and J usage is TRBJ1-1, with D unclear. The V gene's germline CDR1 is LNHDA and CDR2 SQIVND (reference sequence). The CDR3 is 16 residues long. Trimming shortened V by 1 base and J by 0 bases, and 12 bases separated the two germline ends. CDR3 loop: CASSIGVRNMNTEAFF. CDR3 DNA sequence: TGTGCCAGTAGTATAGGTGTCAGAAACATGAACACTGAAGCTTTCTTT.

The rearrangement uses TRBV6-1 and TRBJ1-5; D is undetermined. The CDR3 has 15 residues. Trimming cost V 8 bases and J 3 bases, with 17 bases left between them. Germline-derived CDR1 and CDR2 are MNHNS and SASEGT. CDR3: CASAITAAHNQPQHF. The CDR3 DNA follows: TGTGCCAGCGCTATAACAGCCGCCCACAATCAGCCCCAGCATTTT.

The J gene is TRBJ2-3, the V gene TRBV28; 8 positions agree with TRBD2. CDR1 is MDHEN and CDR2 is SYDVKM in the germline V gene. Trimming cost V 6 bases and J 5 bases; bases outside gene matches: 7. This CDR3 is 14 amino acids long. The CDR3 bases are TGTGCCAGCAGGCCGGGAGGGCCGGAAGATACGCAGTATTTT. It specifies CASRPGGPEDTQYF.

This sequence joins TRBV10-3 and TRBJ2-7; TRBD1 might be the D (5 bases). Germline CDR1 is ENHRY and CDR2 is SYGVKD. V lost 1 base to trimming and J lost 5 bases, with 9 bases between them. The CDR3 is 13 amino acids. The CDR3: CAISEFLGDEQYF. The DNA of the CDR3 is TGTGCCATCAGTGAGTTCTTAGGGGACGAGCAGTACTTC.

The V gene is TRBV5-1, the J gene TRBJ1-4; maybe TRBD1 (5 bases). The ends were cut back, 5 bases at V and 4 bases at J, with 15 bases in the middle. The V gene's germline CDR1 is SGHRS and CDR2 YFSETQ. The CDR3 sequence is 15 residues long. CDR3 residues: CASSMTDLDNEKLFF. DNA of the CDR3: TGCGCCAGCAGTATGACAGACCTCGATAATGAAAAACTGTTTTTT.

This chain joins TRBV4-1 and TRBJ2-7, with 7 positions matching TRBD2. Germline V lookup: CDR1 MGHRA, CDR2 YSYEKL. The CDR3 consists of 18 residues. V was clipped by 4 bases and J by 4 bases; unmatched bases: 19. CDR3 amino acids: CASSREGARIHGAYEQYF. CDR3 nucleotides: TGCGCCAGCAGCCGGGAGGGCGCACGGATTCATGGGGCATACGAGCAGTACTTC.

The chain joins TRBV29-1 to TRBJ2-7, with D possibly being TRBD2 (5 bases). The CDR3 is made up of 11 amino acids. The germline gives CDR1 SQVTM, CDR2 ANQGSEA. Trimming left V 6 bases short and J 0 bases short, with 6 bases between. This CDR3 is CSVGISYEQYF. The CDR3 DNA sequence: TGCAGCGTCGGGATCTCCTACGAGCAGTACTTC.

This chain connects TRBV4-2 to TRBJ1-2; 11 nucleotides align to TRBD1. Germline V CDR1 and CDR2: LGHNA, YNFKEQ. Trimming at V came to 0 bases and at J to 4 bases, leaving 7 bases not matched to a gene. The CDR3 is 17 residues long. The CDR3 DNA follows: TGTGCCAGCAGCCAAGATACGGGACAGGGGGACCTCTATGGCTACACCTTC. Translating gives CASSQDTGQGDLYGYTF.

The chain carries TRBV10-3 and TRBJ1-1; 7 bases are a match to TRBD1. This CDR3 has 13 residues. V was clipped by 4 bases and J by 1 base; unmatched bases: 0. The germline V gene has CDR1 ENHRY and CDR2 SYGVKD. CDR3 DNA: TGTGCCATCAGTGGGGACAGGAACACTGAAGCTTTCTTT. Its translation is CAISGDRNTEAFF.

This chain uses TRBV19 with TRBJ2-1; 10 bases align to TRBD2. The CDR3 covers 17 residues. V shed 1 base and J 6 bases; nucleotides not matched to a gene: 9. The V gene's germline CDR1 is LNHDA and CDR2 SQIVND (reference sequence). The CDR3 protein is CASSIGRLSGGANEQFF. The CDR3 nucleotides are TGTGCCAGTAGTATAGGCCGACTAAGCGGGGGGGCCAATGAGCAGTTCTTC.

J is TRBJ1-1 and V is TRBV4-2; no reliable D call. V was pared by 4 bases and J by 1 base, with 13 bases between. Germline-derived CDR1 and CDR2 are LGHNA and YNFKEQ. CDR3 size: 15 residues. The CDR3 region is CASSPTTGQNTEAFF. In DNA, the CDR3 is TGTGCCAGCAGCCCCACCACTGGGCAGAACACTGAAGCTTTCTTT.

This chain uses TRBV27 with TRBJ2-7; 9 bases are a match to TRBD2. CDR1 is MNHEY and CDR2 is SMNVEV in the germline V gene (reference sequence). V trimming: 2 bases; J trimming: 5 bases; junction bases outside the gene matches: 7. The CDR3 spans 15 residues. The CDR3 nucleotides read TGTGCCAGCAGTTTACGCGGGAGGGCCTTTGACGAGCAGTACTTC. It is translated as CASSLRGRAFDEQYF.

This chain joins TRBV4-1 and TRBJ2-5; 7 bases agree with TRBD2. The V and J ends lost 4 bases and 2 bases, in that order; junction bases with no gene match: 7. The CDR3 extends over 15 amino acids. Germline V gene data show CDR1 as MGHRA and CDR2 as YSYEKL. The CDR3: CASSLARGLQETQYF. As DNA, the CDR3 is TGCGCCAGCAGCCTTGCGCGGGGACTACAAGAGACCCAGTACTTC.

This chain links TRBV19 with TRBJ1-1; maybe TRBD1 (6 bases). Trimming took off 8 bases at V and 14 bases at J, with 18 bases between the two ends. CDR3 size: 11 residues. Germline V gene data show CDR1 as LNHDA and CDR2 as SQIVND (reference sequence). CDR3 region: CASGRSGGAFF. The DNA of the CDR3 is TGTGCCAGTGGTAGATCGGGGGGGGCCTTCTTT.